This TCR beta chain derives from a study of blood T cells in healthy people across ages. With a J-beta primer mix and a sample-barcoded 5' primer, a second PCR ran 7 to 11 cycles. TCRdb reprocessed the 5' RACE reads via MiXCR and lists one record per CDR3 protein. The repertoire includes just under 750,000 distinct CDR3 sequences, about 20% of them detected once, and about 22% sits in the top ten. This clonotype was counted between two and nine times. The TCR sequence derives from a man aged 70 or older in good health. Sequencing was done on a sample of blood.

CDR3 in amino acids: CASGRATNEKLFF. Here the CDR3 DNA reads TGTGCCAGCGGAAGGGCAACTAATGAAAAACTGTTTTTT. V and J are TRBV2 and TRBJ1-4; D is uncertain. CDR3 length: 13 amino acids. Deletions cut 8 bases from V and 0 bases from J, with 7 bases between. Germline V gene lookup returns CDR1 SNHLY and CDR2 FYNNEI. Full variable domain (rest looked up from reference TRBV2 and TRBJ1-4): EPEVTQTPSHQVTQMGQEVILRCVPISNHLYFYWYRQILGQKVEFLVSFYNNEISEKSEIFDDQFSVERPDGSNFTLKIRSTKLEDSAMYFCASGRATNEKLFFGSGTQLSVL.